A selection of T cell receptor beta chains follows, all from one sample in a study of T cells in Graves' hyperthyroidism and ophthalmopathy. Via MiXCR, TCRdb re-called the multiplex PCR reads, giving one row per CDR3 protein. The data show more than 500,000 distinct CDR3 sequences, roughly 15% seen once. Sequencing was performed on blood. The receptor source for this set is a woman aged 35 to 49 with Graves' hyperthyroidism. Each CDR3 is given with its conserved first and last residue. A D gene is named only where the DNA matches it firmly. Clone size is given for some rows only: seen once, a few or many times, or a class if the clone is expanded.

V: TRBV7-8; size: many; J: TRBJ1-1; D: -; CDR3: CASSPDPQKKAFF
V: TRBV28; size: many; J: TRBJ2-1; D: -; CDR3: CASSVPQGISYNEQFF
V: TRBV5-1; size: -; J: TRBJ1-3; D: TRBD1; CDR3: CASSLAGTGTGNTIYF
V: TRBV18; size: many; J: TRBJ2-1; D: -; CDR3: CASSQGFTYNEQFF
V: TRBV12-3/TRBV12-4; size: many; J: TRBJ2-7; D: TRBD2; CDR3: CASSLASGSSYEQYF
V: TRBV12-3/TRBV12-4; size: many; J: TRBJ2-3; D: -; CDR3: CASSFGGLGTDTQYF
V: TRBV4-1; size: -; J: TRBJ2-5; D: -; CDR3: CASSRGPKETQYF
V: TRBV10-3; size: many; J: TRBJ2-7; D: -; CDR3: CAISERGGTAYEQYF
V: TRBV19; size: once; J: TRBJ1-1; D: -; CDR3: CASSISMDTEAFF
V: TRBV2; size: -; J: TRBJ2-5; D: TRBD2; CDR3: CASSFRGGQETQYF
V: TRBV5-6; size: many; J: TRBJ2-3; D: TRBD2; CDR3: CASNHRSSGSRDTQYF
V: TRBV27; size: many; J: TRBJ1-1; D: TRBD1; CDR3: CASSLTGRYTEAFF
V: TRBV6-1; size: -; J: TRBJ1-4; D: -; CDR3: CASSEAPGRVNEKLFF
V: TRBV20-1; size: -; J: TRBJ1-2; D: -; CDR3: CSASDRKNYGYTF
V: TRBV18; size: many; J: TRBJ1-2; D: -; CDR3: CASSPPGSLRYGYTF